A selection of T cell receptor beta chains follows, all from one sample in a study of shared clonotypes between healthy human individuals. Data came from immunoSEQ multiplex PCR; TCRdb stores just in-frame clones and leaves some out. The sample comprises about 660,000 clones, 74% of which are singletons, and over 1.5% rests with the top ten. Source material: memory CD4+ T cells sorted from blood. Every receptor here comes from a woman in her 30s in good health. CDR3s include the opening cysteine and the closing phenylalanine or tryptophan. The order of the fields is V gene, clone size, J gene, D gene, CDR3 DNA, CDR3 protein. D genes are given only for firm matches. The size entry is marked missing in some rows and otherwise reads once, few, many or a size class.

TRBV7-3,few,TRBJ2-1,TRBD2,TGTGCCAGCAGCTTAGATAGCGGGAGGGCCACTGAGCAGTTCTTC,CASSLDSGRATEQFF
TRBV5-1,few,TRBJ1-4,.,TGCGCCAGCAGCTTGGGGTATGTGACTAATGAAAAACTGTTTTTT,CASSLGYVTNEKLFF
TRBV7-3,.,TRBJ1-2,.,TGTGCCAGCAGCCCCCCGGAAGGGGGGGACACCTTC,CASSPPEGGDTF
TRBV6-6,few,TRBJ1-1,.,TGTGCCAGCAGTTACAGGGAAGGAAACACTGAAGCTTTCTTT,CASSYREGNTEAFF
TRBV19,.,TRBJ1-2,.,TGTGCCAGTCGGGAGGGGGTTGGCTATGGCTACACCTTC,CASREGVGYGYTF
TRBV29-1,.,TRBJ2-2,TRBD2,TGCAGCACCAGGAGGCGGGAGCGAGGGGAGCTGTTTTTT,CSTRRRERGELFF
TRBV7-9,few,TRBJ2-7,TRBD1,TGTGCCAGCAGCTTTGGACAGGGTTACGAGCAGTACTTC,CASSFGQGYEQYF
TRBV14,.,TRBJ2-2,TRBD2,TGTGCCAGCAGCCCGACTTATCTAGCGGGAGTTCTGGCCGGGGAGCTGTTTTTT,CASSPTYLAGVLAGELFF
TRBV4-1,.,TRBJ2-1,.,TGCGCCAGCAGCCAAGTGGGAAGTTCCTACAATGAGCAGTTCTTC,CASSQVGSSYNEQFF
TRBV27,.,TRBJ2-7,TRBD2,TGTGCCACCCAGTCTAGCGGGAGGACCTACGAGCAGTACTTC,CATQSSGRTYEQYF
TRBV5-1,.,TRBJ2-5,.,TGCGCCAGCAGCCCAGACCGGGCAGACCAAGAGACCCAGTACTTC,CASSPDRADQETQYF
TRBV7-2,.,TRBJ2-3,.,TGTGCCAGCAGGGTCCAAGGGGGCACAGATACGCAGTATTTT,CASRVQGGTDTQYF
TRBV5-1,.,TRBJ2-2,.,TGCGCCAGCAGCCCCTGGACGGAGAACACCGGGGAGCTGTTTTTT,CASSPWTENTGELFF
TRBV2,.,TRBJ2-7,TRBD1,TGTGCCAGCGTAGCCGGGACAGGGCTTGGAGAGCAGTACTTC,CASVAGTGLGEQYF
TRBV19,.,TRBJ1-4,.,TGTGCCAGTAGCCTAGGAGGGGTCACTAATGAAAAACTGTTTTTT,CASSLGGVTNEKLFF
TRBV10-3,few,TRBJ1-2,TRBD1,TGTGCCATCAGTGGAGACAGGGTACGTGGCTACACCTTC,CAISGDRVRGYTF
TRBV2,.,TRBJ2-7,.,TGTGCCAGCGGGAGGATGACCTACGAGCAGTACTTC,CASGRMTYEQYF
TRBV21-1,few,TRBJ2-7,.,TGTGCCAGCAGCAAAGAAAATTTAGGGGCCAGACGATACGAGCAGTACTTC,CASSKENLGARRYEQYF
TRBV29-1,.,TRBJ2-1,.,TGCAGCGTTAGCGCTCGTAAAGGGGGAACAAACAATGAGCAGTTCTTC,CSVSARKGGTNNEQFF
TRBV7-9,few,TRBJ2-4,.,TGTGCCAGCAGCATGCAGGCTTCGCGGGACATTCAGTACTTC,CASSMQASRDIQYF
TRBV19,.,TRBJ2-1,.,TGTGCCAGTAGTATAGACCCGTACAATGAGCAGTTCTTC,CASSIDPYNEQFF
TRBV4-2,.,TRBJ2-2,TRBD2,TGTGCCAGCAGCCATGCTAGCGGGAGGGCCGGAACCGGGGAGCTGTTTTTT,CASSHASGRAGTGELFF
TRBV7-3,.,TRBJ2-3,.,TGTGCCAGCAGCTTAGCGGGACGCACAGATACGCAGTATTTT,CASSLAGRTDTQYF
TRBV7-2,.,TRBJ2-3,.,TGTGCCAGCAGCTTAAACGCGGCAGATACGCAGTATTTT,CASSLNAADTQYF
TRBV30,.,TRBJ1-6,.,TGTGCCTGGAGTCCACAGGGATCCTATAATTCACCCCTCCACTTT,CAWSPQGSYNSPLHF
TRBV2,once,TRBJ1-3,.,TGTGCCAGCAGTGTTTCGGGGACCCCTGGAAACACCATATATTTT,CASSVSGTPGNTIYF
TRBV4-1,.,TRBJ1-6,.,TGCGCCAGCAGCCAACTTAGTTATAATTCACCCCTCCACTTT,CASSQLSYNSPLHF
TRBV5-1,.,TRBJ2-1,.,TGCGCCAGCAGCTCCCGACAGAGGTACAATGAGCAGTTCTTC,CASSSRQRYNEQFF
TRBV28,.,TRBJ2-1,TRBD2,TGTGCCAGCAGTTCTGGCGGGAGGGACAATGAGCAGTTCTTC,CASSSGGRDNEQFF
TRBV9,.,TRBJ2-3,TRBD2,TGTGCCAGCAGGCAAGGACTAGCGGGAGGGCCGGGAGATACGCAGTATTTT,CASRQGLAGGPGDTQYF
TRBV6-5,.,TRBJ2-1,.,TGTGCCAGCAGTTACTCCGTGACTAGACTTCCCAATGAGCAGTTCTTC,CASSYSVTRLPNEQFF
TRBV7-9,.,TRBJ1-1,.,TGTGCCAGCAGCTTAGGCGGGGCGTGGGGCACTGAAGCTTTCTTT,CASSLGGAWGTEAFF
TRBV5-1,.,TRBJ2-7,TRBD2,TGCGCCAGCAGCTCCGCTAGCGGGAGGCTCGACGAGCAGTACTTC,CASSSASGRLDEQYF
TRBV14,.,TRBJ2-5,.,TGTGCCAGCAGCCCCTTCGGAAATGCGGAGACCCAGTACTTC,CASSPFGNAETQYF
TRBV19,.,TRBJ2-3,.,TGTGCCAGTAGTATAGAGTCCCAGGGCACAGATACGCAGTATTTT,CASSIESQGTDTQYF
TRBV28,few,TRBJ1-5,TRBD1,TGTGCCAGTTCCGGGACAGGGTTTAACCAGCCCCAGCATTTT,CASSGTGFNQPQHF
TRBV7-2,.,TRBJ2-7,TRBD2,TGTGCCAGCAGCTCCTGGACTAGCGGCTCCTACGAGCAGTACTTC,CASSSWTSGSYEQYF
TRBV9,.,TRBJ1-3,.,TGTGCCAGCAGCGTAGGTGGCAGGGTCTCTGGAAACACCATATATTTT,CASSVGGRVSGNTIYF
TRBV7-7,few,TRBJ2-1,.,TGTGCCAGCAGCTTAGCGGGAGGAGTCCATGAGCAGTTCTTC,CASSLAGGVHEQFF
TRBV4-1,.,TRBJ2-7,.,TGCGCCAGCAGCCAAGTGAATTTGGGGTTCGGCTTCGAGCAGTACTTC,CASSQVNLGFGFEQYF